Following are 3 T cell receptor beta chains from one sample sequenced in a study of T cell responses to AZD1222 COVID-19 vaccine. Assay: immunoSEQ multiplex PCR; the TCRdb copy retains only in-frame clones and omits some. This repertoire shows roughly 270,000 clones, around 93% found once; its top ten account for 0.55%. The sequencing used peripheral blood, collected 28 days after the second AZD1222 dose. These receptors were taken from an adult who received the AZD1222 COVID-19 vaccine.

CDR3 sequence: CASSPLAGELFF. Here the CDR3 DNA reads TGTGCCAGCAGCCCTCTGGCCGGGGAGCTGTTTTTT. This chain connects TRBV9 to TRBJ2-2; D unresolved. With 4 bases removed from V and 6 bases from J, the gap between germline ends came to 7 bases. The CDR3 has 12 residues. Germline-derived CDR1 and CDR2 are SGDLS and YYNGEE.

The chain is built from TRBV11-1 and TRBJ2-5, with TRBD2 identical over 10 bases. The CDR3 consists of 16 residues. Germline V lookup: CDR1 SGHAT, CDR2 FQDESV (reference sequence). V lost 5 bases and J lost 2; bases outside the gene matches: 8. CDR3 loop: CASSQPSGGRQETQYF. CDR3 nucleotides: TGTGCCAGCAGCCAACCTAGCGGGGGACGACAAGAGACCCAGTACTTC. The whole variable domain, remainder taken from reference TRBV11-1 and TRBJ2-5, is EAEVAQSPRYKITEKSQAVAFWCDPISGHATLYWYRQILGQGPELLVQFQDESVVDDSQLPKDRFSAERLKGVDSTLKIQPAELGDSAMYLCASSQPSGGRQETQYFGPGTRLLVL.

The chain combines TRBV4-2 with TRBJ2-3; tentative D call: TRBD2 (6 bases). Trimming took off 1 base at V and 2 bases at J, with 16 bases between the two ends. The CDR3 runs 17 residues. In germline, CDR1 is LGHNA, CDR2 YNFKEQ. The CDR3 sequence is CASSQGGGGTNTDTQYF. For the CDR3, the DNA is TGTGCCAGCAGCCAAGGGGGCGGCGGGACCAACACAGATACGCAGTATTTT.